The entry below describes one T cell receptor beta chain. The sample comes from a study of CD8+CD57+ T cells in acquired aplastic anemia. TCR beta VDJ combinations and CDR3 sequences were profiled from genomic DNA. TCRdb reprocessed the reads with MiXCR, giving one entry per CDR3 protein. This table holds 400,000 to 450,000 distinct CDR3 sequences, 65% to 80% found once. Germline V gene sequence: CDR1 SGHTA, CDR2 FQGTGA. This CDR3 region has 15 residues. Trimming left V 5 bases short and J 14 bases short, with 27 bases between. Sequencing was carried out using sorted CD4+, CD8+, or CD8+CD57+ T cells (not recorded which) from PBMCs. V usage is TRBV7-3 and J usage is TRBJ1-2, with D hard to call. The TCR sequence derives from a human donor in good health, serving as a control. This CDR3 reads CASSPQTRTPLHFTF. The CDR3 nucleotides are TGTGCCAGCAGCCCCCAGACAAGAACACCCCTCCACTTTACCTTC.